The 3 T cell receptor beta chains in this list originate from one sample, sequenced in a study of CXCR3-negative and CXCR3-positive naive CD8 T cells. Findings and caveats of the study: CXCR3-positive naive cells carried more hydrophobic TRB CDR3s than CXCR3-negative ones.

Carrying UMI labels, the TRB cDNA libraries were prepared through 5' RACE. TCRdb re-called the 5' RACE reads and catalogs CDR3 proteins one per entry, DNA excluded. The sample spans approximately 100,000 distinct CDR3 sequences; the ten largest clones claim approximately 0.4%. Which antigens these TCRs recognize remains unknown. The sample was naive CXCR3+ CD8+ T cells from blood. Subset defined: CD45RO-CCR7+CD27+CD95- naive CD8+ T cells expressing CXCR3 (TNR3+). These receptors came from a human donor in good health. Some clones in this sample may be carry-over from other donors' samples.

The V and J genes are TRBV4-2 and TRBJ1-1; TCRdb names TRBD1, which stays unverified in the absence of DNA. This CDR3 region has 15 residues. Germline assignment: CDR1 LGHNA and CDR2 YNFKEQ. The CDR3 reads CASRHRAGGDTEAFF.

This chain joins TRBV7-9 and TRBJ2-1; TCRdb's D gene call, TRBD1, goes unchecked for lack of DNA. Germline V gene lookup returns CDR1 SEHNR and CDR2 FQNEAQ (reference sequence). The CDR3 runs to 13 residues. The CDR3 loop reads CASSLWTANEQFF.

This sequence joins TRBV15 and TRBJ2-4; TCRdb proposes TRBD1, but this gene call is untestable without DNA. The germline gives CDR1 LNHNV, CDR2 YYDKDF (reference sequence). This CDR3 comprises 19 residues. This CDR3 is CATSRTDRGPPVAKNIQYF.